Following are 32 T cell receptor beta chains from one sample sequenced in a study of identical twins. TCRdb redid the calling of the 5' RACE reads with MiXCR, one entry per CDR3 protein. Seen here are about 450,000 distinct CDR3 sequences, approximately 17% observed once, and the top ten hold approximately 12%. Input material: naive T cells sorted from blood. These receptors all come from a man over 45 in good health.

V and J are TRBV20-1 and TRBJ2-6; D is unresolved. The CDR3 contains 15 residues. Per the germline V gene, CDR1 is DFQATT and CDR2 is SNEGSKA (reference sequence). Trimming shortened V by 0 bases and J by 3 bases, and 9 bases separated the two germline ends. The CDR3 spells CSARDEIGGANVLTF. CDR3 coding DNA: TGCAGTGCTAGAGATGAGATAGGTGGGGCCAACGTCCTGACTTTC.

At least ten counts were recorded for this clonotype. The chain carries TRBV20-1 and TRBJ2-2, with a weak D call TRBD1 (6 bases). In germline, CDR1 is DFQATT, CDR2 SNEGSKA (reference sequence). V was shortened by 0 bases and J by 3 bases, with 14 bases between the two germline ends. The CDR3 extends over 16 amino acids. The CDR3 is CSARDRRGVDTGELFF. The CDR3 DNA is TGCAGTGCTAGAGATCGCAGGGGAGTCGACACCGGGGAGCTGTTTTTT.

This clonotype was picked up a small number of times. The V and J genes are TRBV4-3 and TRBJ2-7, with TRBD2 as a possible D gene (5 bases). Germline assignment: CDR1 LGHNA and CDR2 YSLEER. V lost 0 bases, J lost 3 bases, and 15 bases lay in between. The CDR3 is 16 amino acids. CDR3 DNA: TGCGCCAGCAGCCAAGAAAGGGCAGTTGGGAGCTACGAGCAGTACTTC. Translating gives CASSQERAVGSYEQYF.

The rearrangement links TRBV4-2 to TRBJ2-7; no reliable D call. The CDR3 consists of 17 residues. The ends were cut back, 4 bases at V and 3 bases at J, with 22 bases in the middle. Looked up from germline, CDR1 is LGHNA and CDR2 is YNFKEQ. This CDR3 reads CASSPHSWTASNYEQYF. The DNA for the CDR3 is TGTGCCAGCAGCCCGCATTCGTGGACGGCAAGCAACTACGAGCAGTACTTC.

CDR3 nucleotides: TGTGCCAGCAGCTTATGGACCCTTAGACAGGACTCCTACGAGCAGTACTTC. This sequence encodes CASSLWTLRQDSYEQYF. V usage is TRBV7-2 and J usage is TRBJ2-7; D is possibly TRBD1 (6 bases). The CDR3 extends over 17 amino acids. V gave up 2 bases and J gave up 0 bases, with 17 bases separating them. Germline loops: CDR1 SGHTA, CDR2 FQGNSA.

This chain joins TRBV6-2 or TRBV6-3 and TRBJ2-5; D remains unclear. Trimming took 3 bases from V and 0 from J, leaving 8 bases between them. Germline V CDR1 and CDR2: MNHEY, SVGEGT. There are 14 residues in the CDR3. In DNA form, the CDR3 reads TGTGCCAGCAGTTATCGGTTCTACCAAGAGACCCAGTACTTC. It codes for CASSYRFYQETQYF.

J is TRBJ2-1 and V is TRBV27; 9 nucleotides agree with TRBD2. CDR1 is MNHEY, CDR2 SMNVEV, per germline (reference sequence). J lost 7 bases, V lost 7 bases, and 11 bases had no gene match. The CDR3 contains 15 residues. The CDR3 DNA is TGTGCCAGCACGGGGCTAGCGGGGACCGAAAATGAGCAGTTCTTC. Amino acid sequence: CASTGLAGTENEQFF.

The gene calls are TRBV4-2 and TRBJ2-1; TRBD2 aligns across 8 bases. Germline CDR1 is LGHNA and CDR2 is YNFKEQ. This CDR3 region has 14 residues. V dropped 7 bases and J dropped 2; count of bases not matched to a gene: 4. CDR3 DNA sequence: TGTGCCAGCAAAACGGGGGGGCCCTACAATGAGCAGTTCTTC. This encodes CASKTGGPYNEQFF.

The J gene is TRBJ1-1, the V gene TRBV4-2; D is unclear. The CDR3 has 12 residues. Germline CDR1 LGHNA, CDR2 YNFKEQ. V dropped 3 bases and J dropped 8 bases, with 10 bases sitting between them. The CDR3 region is CASSQPNKEAFF. CDR3 nucleotides: TGTGCCAGCAGCCAGCCCAATAAAGAAGCTTTCTTT.

The rearrangement joins TRBV3-1 to TRBJ2-7; no clear D gene. The V gene lost 1 base and the J gene lost 0 bases, with 7 bases spanning the gap. CDR1 and CDR2 (germline): LGHDT, YNNKEL (reference sequence). This CDR3 comprises 14 residues. The CDR3 sequence: CASSQGISSYEQYF. Here the CDR3 DNA reads TGTGCCAGCAGCCAAGGGATAAGCTCCTACGAGCAGTACTTC.

In its sample, this clonotype was seen many times. The rearrangement uses TRBV11-3 and TRBJ2-2; 10 bases align to TRBD1. Trimming took 1 base from V and 8 from J; bases not matched to a gene: 7. Germline loops: CDR1 SGHNT, CDR2 YENEEA. The length of the CDR3 is 16 residues. In DNA form, the CDR3 reads TGTGCCAGCAGCTTAGGACAGGGGGCTTTGACTGGGGAGCTGTTTTTT. Its protein is CASSLGQGALTGELFF.

J is TRBJ1-6 and V is TRBV7-9; 9 nucleotides agree with TRBD1. V lost 5 bases and J lost 9; bases outside the gene matches: 11. Germline V gene data show CDR1 as SEHNR and CDR2 as FQNEAQ (reference sequence). The CDR3 runs to 16 residues. CDR3 region: CASSLSSGTGSSPLHF. The CDR3 DNA follows: TGTGCCAGCAGCCTTTCCTCAGGGACAGGGAGTTCACCCCTCCACTTT.

Many counts were recorded for this clonotype. This chain joins TRBV28 and TRBJ1-5; 7 bases are shared with TRBD1. Germline values: CDR1 MDHEN, CDR2 SYDVKM. The CDR3 runs to 16 residues. J was trimmed by 4 bases and V by 3 bases; bases with no gene match: 9. The CDR3 spells CASSFPVQGLNQPQHF. The CDR3 DNA sequence: TGTGCCAGCAGTTTTCCGGTACAGGGGTTAAATCAGCCCCAGCATTTT.

This clonotype appeared a few times. The chain employs TRBV5-1 and TRBJ2-3; unclear D gene. Germline lookup yields CDR1 SGHRS and CDR2 YFSETQ. Deletions cut 0 bases from V and 1 base from J, with 12 bases between. The CDR3 extends over 16 amino acids. CDR3 loop: CASSLDSWPGTDTQYF. CDR3 bases: TGCGCCAGCAGCTTGGACAGTTGGCCTGGCACAGATACGCAGTATTTT. Drawing the rest from reference TRBV5-1 and TRBJ2-3, the complete variable domain is KAGVTQTPRYLIKTRGQQVTLSCSPISGHRSVSWYQQTPGQGLQFLFEYFSETQRNKGNFPGRFSGRQFSNSRSEMNVSTLELGDSALYLCASSLDSWPGTDTQYFGPGTRLTVL.

Many counts were recorded for this clonotype. The V gene is TRBV12-3 or TRBV12-4, the J gene TRBJ2-1; D is ambiguous. V dropped 1 base and J dropped 6 bases, with 7 bases sitting between them. The CDR3 loop spans 13 amino acids. The CDR3, as DNA: TGTGCCAGCAGTTTAGACCACGGCAATGAGCAGTTCTTC. Residues: CASSLDHGNEQFF.

This clonotype has ten or more counts. The genes are TRBV6-1 and TRBJ2-1; D is ambiguous. V was pared by 0 bases and J by 2 bases, with 5 bases between. The CDR3 length is 14 residues. CDR1 is MNHNS and CDR2 is SASEGT in the germline V gene. The DNA for the CDR3 is TGTGCCAGCAGTGAAGCGAGGACCTACAATGAGCAGTTCTTC. Amino acid sequence: CASSEARTYNEQFF.

This clonotype was counted only a few times. This chain connects TRBV6-1 to TRBJ2-5; D tentatively reads TRBD1 or TRBD2 (6 bases each). The CDR3 has 15 residues. V was trimmed by 6 bases and J by 2 bases, leaving 16 bases between them. Germline values: CDR1 MNHNS, CDR2 SASEGT. CDR3 in amino acids: CASSHLPGAQETQYF. In DNA form, the CDR3 reads TGTGCCAGCAGCCATCTTCCGGGGGCTCAAGAGACCCAGTACTTC.

This clonotype was counted ten times or more. This chain links TRBV24-1 with TRBJ2-2; D unresolved. The CDR3 runs 14 residues. The germline CDR1 and CDR2 sequences are KGHDR and SFDVKD. Trimming pared 4 bases from V and 1 base from J, leaving 6 bases between. The CDR3 sequence: CATSEGGNTGELFF. The DNA of the CDR3 is TGTGCCACCAGTGAAGGCGGGAACACCGGGGAGCTGTTTTTT.

The chain couples TRBV6-1 to TRBJ2-1, with a tentative D call TRBD1 (6 bases). CDR3 length: 15 residues. V lost 6 bases and J 5 bases, leaving 17 bases between the germline ends. The germline V gene has CDR1 MNHNS and CDR2 SASEGT. The CDR3 region is CASSQGSLGHNEQFF. The CDR3 nucleotides are TGTGCCAGCAGCCAGGGGTCCCTCGGACACAATGAGCAGTTCTTC.

This clonotype was counted only a few times. The rearrangement joins TRBV27 to TRBJ2-3; the D is unclear. V was clipped by 0 bases and J by 3 bases, with 7 bases between them. This CDR3 comprises 14 residues. CDR1 MNHEY and CDR2 SMNVEV come from the germline V gene (reference sequence). CDR3 in amino acids: CASSLSRKTDTQYF. CDR3 sequence (DNA): TGTGCCAGCAGTTTATCGCGGAAAACAGATACGCAGTATTTT.

This clonotype was picked up many times. This sequence joins TRBV24-1 and TRBJ2-1; D remains ambiguous. V was pared by 3 bases and J by 0 bases, with 8 bases between. The CDR3 runs 15 residues. Germline CDR1 KGHDR, CDR2 SFDVKD. CDR3 sequence reads: CATSDLPDSYNEQFF. CDR3 nucleotide sequence: TGTGCCACCAGTGATCTCCCCGACTCCTACAATGAGCAGTTCTTC.

This clonotype was recorded many times. In DNA, the CDR3 is TGTGCCAGCAGTGTCGACGGGGTTTCCTACGAGCAGTACTTC. Translated: CASSVDGVSYEQYF. This chain links TRBV27 with TRBJ2-7, with a possible D match to TRBD2 (5 bases). CDR3 length: 14 residues. Germline CDR1 reads MNHEY; CDR2 reads SMNVEV (reference sequence). The V gene lost 5 bases and the J gene lost 1 base, with 12 bases spanning the gap.

The CDR3: CSAGRDGTDTQYF. CDR3 DNA sequence: TGCAGTGCTGGCCGGGACGGCACAGATACGCAGTATTTT. The rearrangement uses TRBV20-1 and TRBJ2-3; D may match TRBD1 or TRBD2 (5 bases each). V was clipped by 5 bases and J by 1 base, with 10 bases between them. The CDR3 length is 13 residues. CDR1 and CDR2 from the germline V gene are DFQATT and SNEGSKA (reference sequence).

For the CDR3, the DNA is TGTGCCAGCAGTAAGCGACTAGCCCCTCAGAATGAGCAGTTCTTC. Translated, it gives CASSKRLAPQNEQFF. The chain employs TRBV12-3 or TRBV12-4 and TRBJ2-1, with 7 bases matching TRBD2. V was pared by 5 bases and J by 7 bases, with 11 bases of the junction left unmatched. The length of the CDR3 is 15 residues.

The chain links TRBV12-3 or TRBV12-4 to TRBJ2-5; 7 bases map to TRBD1. This CDR3 has 15 amino acids. Germline trimming cut 5 bases from V and 0 bases from J; bases unmatched to any gene: 6. The DNA of the CDR3 is TGTGCCAGCAGTCCCGGGACAGAGCACCAAGAGACCCAGTACTTC. Its translation is CASSPGTEHQETQYF.

This clonotype was detected ten times or more. V is TRBV7-2 and J is TRBJ2-3; 8 nucleotides match TRBD2. The J segment lost 3 bases and the V segment lost 3 bases, leaving 8 bases of the junction unmatched. This CDR3 is built from 16 residues. The V gene's germline CDR1 is SGHTA and CDR2 FQGNSA. Here the CDR3 reads CASSFPRGGLTDTQYF. CDR3 DNA sequence: TGTGCCAGCAGCTTCCCCCGGGGGGGCCTAACAGATACGCAGTATTTT.

The V and J genes are TRBV4-1 and TRBJ2-7; no clear D. Germline values: CDR1 MGHRA, CDR2 YSYEKL. Trimming removed 6 bases at V and 0 bases at J, with 12 bases between. This CDR3 region has 14 residues. CDR3 residues: CASSLADLSYEQYF. In nucleotides, the CDR3 is TGCGCCAGCAGTTTGGCGGACCTCTCCTACGAGCAGTACTTC.

Many counts were recorded for this clonotype. The rearrangement joins TRBV5-1 to TRBJ2-1; D gene uncertain. V was trimmed by 5 bases and J by 4 bases, leaving 10 bases between them. The CDR3 spans 13 residues. Germline values: CDR1 SGHRS, CDR2 YFSETQ. CDR3 nucleotides: TGCGCCAGCAGTTTCGCCCAATACAATGAGCAGTTCTTC. Translation gives CASSFAQYNEQFF.

This clonotype has at least ten counts. The J gene is TRBJ2-5, the V gene TRBV11-2; D perhaps matches TRBD2 (6 bases). V was pared by 6 bases and J by 3 bases, with 20 bases between. The CDR3 runs 16 residues. CDR1 is SGHAT, CDR2 FQNNGV, per germline. The CDR3 nucleotides read TGTGCCAGCAGGGGGATTCGGGGGTCGCGGGAAGAGACCCAGTACTTC. Amino acid sequence: CASRGIRGSREETQYF. The full variable domain, completed using reference TRBV11-2 and TRBJ2-5, is EAGVAQSPRYKIIEKRQSVAFWCNPISGHATLYWYQQILGQGPKLLIQFQNNGVVDDSQLPKDRFSAERLKGVDSTLKIQPAKLEDSAVYLCASRGIRGSREETQYFGPGTRLLVL.

This clonotype was counted between two and nine times. The chain carries TRBV7-8 and TRBJ1-2; TRBD1 matches 9 bases. The CDR3 has 16 amino acids. V dropped 5 bases and J dropped 3; count of bases not matched to a gene: 10. Germline lookup yields CDR1 SGHVS and CDR2 FQNEAQ. CDR3 in amino acids: CASSNIPGQGDYGYTF. The CDR3 DNA reads TGTGCCAGCAGCAATATCCCGGGACAGGGAGACTATGGCTACACCTTC.

This clonotype came up a few times. The rearrangement joins TRBV20-1 to TRBJ2-5; D gene ambiguous. CDR3 length: 11 amino acids. Germline loops: CDR1 DFQATT, CDR2 SNEGSKA (reference sequence). V gave up 6 bases and J gave up 5 bases, with 10 bases separating them. The CDR3, as DNA: TGCAGTGCCGCCTATCGGGAGACCCAGTACTTC. Protein: CSAAYRETQYF.

The chain has TRBV20-1 and TRBJ1-5; D is undetermined. The CDR3 covers 14 residues. Germline V gene lookup returns CDR1 DFQATT and CDR2 SNEGSKA (reference sequence). The V end was cut by 2 bases, the J end by 1 base, with 9 bases between. CDR3 nucleotide sequence: TGCAGTGCTAGATTGGTCGTCAGCAATCAGCCCCAGCATTTT. It encodes CSARLVVSNQPQHF.